This passage covers 22 T cell receptor beta chains from one sample sequenced in a study of cytomegalovirus exposure and HLA in healthy donors. The PCR made use of 60 Vbeta and 13 Jbeta primers. TCRdb's copy holds only in-frame clones and misses some; the assay was immunoSEQ multiplex PCR. The table has roughly 100,000 clones, 10% seen once. The specimen sequenced was PBMCs. The source of these receptors is a man aged 35-49 years in good health and CMV-seropositive.

V is TRBV30 and J is TRBJ2-2; tentative D call: TRBD2 (6 bases). The V and J ends lost 4 bases and 1 base respectively, with 7 bases between them. Germline lookup yields CDR1 GTSNPN and CDR2 SVGIG (reference sequence). The CDR3 covers 13 residues. The CDR3 loop reads CAWNSGNTGELFF. The CDR3 DNA reads as TGTGCCTGGAATAGCGGGAACACCGGGGAGCTGTTTTTT.

This clone was detected only a few times. This chain connects TRBV7-2 to TRBJ2-7, with TRBD1 identical over 8 bases. The CDR3 is made up of 15 amino acids. In germline, CDR1 is SGHTA, CDR2 FQGNSA. J lost 6 bases, V lost 3 bases, and 10 bases had no gene match. The CDR3 DNA follows: TGTGCCAGCAGCTTCCTGGACAGGGAAGGGGGCGAGCAGTACTTC. This encodes CASSFLDREGGEQYF.

The CDR3 bases are TGTGCCAGCCACAGGGAAGAGACCCAGTACTTC. Amino acid sequence: CASHREETQYF. J is TRBJ2-5 and V is TRBV6-1; D possibly corresponds to TRBD1 (6 bases). CDR3 length equals 11 residues. CDR1 is MNHNS, CDR2 SASEGT, per germline. The ends were cut back, 8 bases at V and 3 bases at J, with 7 bases in the middle.

The sample holds a few counts of this clone. The chain combines TRBV19 with TRBJ1-5; TRBD1 matches 10 bases. Germline V CDR1 and CDR2: LNHDA, SQIVND (reference sequence). After removal of 10 bases from V and 7 bases from J, the junction contained 7 bases not matched to a gene. There are 13 residues in the CDR3. CDR3 in DNA: TGTGCCACTCGAGACAGGGGGCACCAGCCCCAGCATTTT. Translating gives CATRDRGHQPQHF.

The chain has TRBV5-8 and TRBJ2-1; TRBD1 might be the D (5 bases). CDR1 and CDR2 (germline): SGHTS, YDEGEE. Trimming took off 2 bases at V and 8 bases at J, with 11 bases between the two ends. This CDR3 spans 13 amino acids. The CDR3 protein is CASSLSQGDEQFF. CDR3 DNA: TGTGCCAGCAGCTTATCCCAGGGCGATGAGCAGTTCTTC.

This chain uses TRBV6-5 with TRBJ1-1; 9 bases match TRBD1. CDR3 length: 14 amino acids. Germline assignment: CDR1 MNHEY and CDR2 SVGAGI. The trim removed 7 bases at V and 1 base at J, leaving 4 bases unmatched. CDR3 in amino acids: CASTGTGWNTEAFF. The CDR3, as DNA: TGTGCCAGCACGGGGACAGGGTGGAACACTGAAGCTTTCTTT.

The chain combines TRBV11-2 with TRBJ2-7; 7 bases fit TRBD1. Germline CDR1 SGHAT, CDR2 FQNNGV. J gave up 3 bases and V 5 bases, and 7 bases lay outside the gene matches. The CDR3 spans 14 residues. The CDR3 reads CASSRYRGDYEQYF. The CDR3 DNA follows: TGTGCCAGCAGCCGTTACAGGGGAGACTACGAGCAGTACTTC.

A few counts support this clone. The chain couples TRBV19 to TRBJ1-1, with D possibly being TRBD1 (6 bases). Germline V lookup: CDR1 LNHDA, CDR2 SQIVND (reference sequence). V lost 5 bases, J lost 1 base, and 11 bases lay in between. The CDR3 is made up of 14 amino acids. CDR3 sequence: CASSETGENTEAFF. As DNA, the CDR3 is TGTGCCAGTAGTGAGACAGGAGAGAACACTGAAGCTTTCTTT.

This rearrangement joins TRBV5-6 to TRBJ1-2; D not resolved. The V gene lost 0 bases and the J gene lost 3 bases, with 12 bases spanning the gap. Germline lookup yields CDR1 SGHDT and CDR2 YYEEEE. This CDR3 has 15 amino acids. CDR3 sequence (DNA): TGTGCCAGCAGCTTGGGTAGCAGCTCTTACTATGGCTACACCTTC. The encoded protein is CASSLGSSSYYGYTF.

This clone was counted a few times. This chain uses TRBV7-9 with TRBJ1-3, with D possibly being TRBD1 (6 bases). CDR1 is SEHNR and CDR2 is FQNEAQ in the germline V gene (reference sequence). V dropped 3 bases and J dropped 0 bases, with 9 bases sitting between them. The CDR3 is made up of 15 amino acids. The CDR3 coding sequence is TGTGCCAGCAGCTTGGGCAGGGGCTCTGGAAACACCATATATTTT. It translates to CASSLGRGSGNTIYF.

This clone was counted a few times. The genes are TRBV15 and TRBJ2-6; no clear D gene. The CDR3 totals 16 residues. V was pared by 1 base and J by 4 bases, with 11 bases between. Germline V lookup: CDR1 LNHNV, CDR2 YYDKDF (reference sequence). The DNA of the CDR3 is TGTGCCACCAGCAGAGGAGAAGTTGTCGGGGCCAACGTCCTGACTTTC. The encoded protein is CATSRGEVVGANVLTF.

The chain has TRBV2 and TRBJ2-1, with TRBD1 matching 11 bases. V lost 6 bases and J lost 7; bases outside the gene matches: 2. CDR1 and CDR2 from the germline V gene are SNHLY and FYNNEI. The length of the CDR3 is 13 residues. CDR3 sequence: CASRGDRGNEQFF. CDR3 in DNA: TGTGCCAGCAGGGGGGACAGGGGGAATGAGCAGTTCTTC.

The chain combines TRBV4-1 with TRBJ2-3; D is uncertain. The CDR3 has 14 amino acids. V was pared by 6 bases and J by 3 bases, with 13 bases between. Germline CDR1 and CDR2: MGHRA and YSYEKL. CDR3 bases: TGCGCCAGCAGTCAGCGAAGTGGGACAGATACGCAGTATTTT. Residues: CASSQRSGTDTQYF.

This clone was seen only a few times. The chain joins TRBV2 to TRBJ1-4; weak D call: TRBD1 (5 bases). The germline V gene encodes CDR1 SNHLY and CDR2 FYNNEI. The V gene lost 4 bases and the J gene lost 4 bases, with 10 bases spanning the gap. The CDR3 is 14 residues long. The CDR3 is CASSGQGFNEKLFF. The CDR3 coding sequence is TGTGCCAGCAGTGGGCAGGGATTTAATGAAAAACTGTTTTTT.

This clone was counted a few times. The chain couples TRBV5-4 to TRBJ2-3, with TRBD2 as a possible D gene (6 bases). CDR1 SGHNT and CDR2 YYREEE come from the germline V gene (reference sequence). The CDR3 runs to 14 residues. V was cut by 6 bases and J by 3 bases, with 14 bases left in between. For the CDR3, the DNA is TGTGCCAGCACCGAGGGAGGTAGGACAGATACGCAGTATTTT. Translation: CASTEGGRTDTQYF.

V is TRBV27 and J is TRBJ2-7; TRBD1 matches at 7 bases. Looked up from germline, CDR1 is MNHEY and CDR2 is SMNVEV (reference sequence). Unmatched junction bases numbered 2, after V lost 4 bases and J lost 2 bases. This CDR3 spans 13 amino acids. The CDR3 region is CASSSDRAYEQYF. In nucleotides, the CDR3 is TGTGCCAGCAGTTCCGACAGGGCCTACGAGCAGTACTTC.

This clone came up a few times. This rearrangement joins TRBV6-6 to TRBJ2-7, with D perhaps matching TRBD2 (6 bases). The CDR3 contains 12 residues. Germline V gene sequence: CDR1 MNHNY, CDR2 SVGAGI (reference sequence). V lost 0 bases, J lost 6 bases, and 6 bases lay in between. CDR3 sequence: CASSYSGGEQYF. CDR3 coding DNA: TGTGCCAGCAGTTACTCGGGGGGCGAGCAGTACTTC.

The chain carries TRBV5-6 and TRBJ1-4; 7 bases fit TRBD1. The junction had 7 bases not matched to a gene; V was cut back by 4 bases and J by 7 bases. The CDR3 consists of 14 residues. Germline-derived CDR1 and CDR2 are SGHDT and YYEEEE. For the CDR3, the DNA is TGTGCCAGCAGCGTTGACAGGGTATCTGAAAAACTGTTTTTT. Translated: CASSVDRVSEKLFF. Full variable domain (rest looked up from reference TRBV5-6 and TRBJ1-4): DAGVTQSPTHLIKTRGQQVTLRCSPKSGHDTVSWYQQALGQGPQFIFQYYEEEERQRGNFPDRFSGHQFPNYSSELNVNALLLGDSALYLCASSVDRVSEKLFFGSGTQLSVL.

On this clone itself: Other DNA sequences from this sample encode an identical CDR3 as well. The rearrangement links TRBV20-1 to TRBJ2-7, with 7 bases that match TRBD1. Germline V gives CDR1 DFQATT, CDR2 SNEGSKA (reference sequence). The CDR3 is 11 residues long. Trimming took 6 bases from V and 5 from J; bases not matched to a gene: 4. CDR3 DNA: TGCAGTGCAAGACAGGGTAACGAGCAGTACTTC. Translated, it gives CSARQGNEQYF.

The rearrangement joins TRBV29-1 to TRBJ2-3; D is possibly TRBD1 (5 bases). Germline CDR1 and CDR2: SQVTM and ANQGSEA. The V end lost 4 bases, the J end lost 10 bases, and 18 bases lay between the germline ends. The CDR3 extends over 13 amino acids. CDR3: CSVAELGQGPQYF. The DNA of the CDR3 is TGCAGCGTTGCAGAATTAGGGCAGGGCCCGCAGTATTTT.

The chain carries TRBV7-2 and TRBJ2-7, with 8 bases matching TRBD2. The length of the CDR3 is 12 residues. Unmatched junction bases numbered 6, after V lost 11 bases and J lost 3 bases. Germline V gives CDR1 SGHTA, CDR2 FQGNSA. This chain's CDR3 is CASQRENYEQYF. The CDR3, as DNA: TGTGCCTCGCAGCGGGAGAACTACGAGCAGTACTTC.

Remarks on this clone: Within the sample, other DNA sequences also encode this same CDR3. This chain uses TRBV7-3 with TRBJ2-1; no firm D call. This CDR3 contains 13 residues. Per germline, CDR1 SGHTA and CDR2 FQGTGA. V was clipped by 5 bases and J by 0 bases, with 5 bases between them. DNA of the CDR3: TGTGCCAGCAGCCCGGGCTCCTACAATGAGCAGTTCTTC. It yields the protein CASSPGSYNEQFF.